The 21 T cell receptor beta chains reported below all come from one sample, sequenced in a study of OX40 agonist ivuxolimab in advanced cancers. Using immunoSEQ multiplex PCR, the repertoire was profiled, and TCRdb retains in-frame clones only, with some absent. This table has roughly 69,000 clones, about nine tenths appearing once. This material consisted of CD4+ or CD8+ T cells sorted from blood, taken in a trial of the OX40 agonist ivuxolimab. These receptors were obtained from an adult with an advanced solid tumor such as melanoma, head and neck, liver or kidney cancer.

The chain combines TRBV7-6 with TRBJ1-1; D is undetermined. V was shortened by 4 bases and J by 1 base, with 7 bases between the two germline ends. The CDR3 contains 13 residues. Germline V lookup: CDR1 SGHVS, CDR2 FNYEAQ. The CDR3 sequence is CASSWKENTEAFF. The CDR3 nucleotides are TGTGCCAGCAGCTGGAAGGAGAACACTGAAGCTTTCTTT.

The V call is TRBV27, the J call TRBJ2-3; TRBD2 agrees at 13 bases. Looked up from germline, CDR1 is MNHEY and CDR2 is SMNVEV (reference sequence). The CDR3 consists of 16 residues. V trimming: 3 bases; J trimming: 4 bases; junction bases outside the gene matches: 4. This CDR3 is CASSLTSGGFADTQYF. The CDR3 DNA follows: TGTGCCAGCAGTTTGACTAGCGGGGGGTTCGCAGATACGCAGTATTTT.

The rearrangement uses TRBV10-2 and TRBJ1-1, with D possibly matching TRBD1 (6 bases). The CDR3 spans 16 residues. Trimming shortened V by 5 bases and J by 0 bases, and 16 bases separated the two germline ends. Per the germline V gene, CDR1 is WSHSY and CDR2 is SAAADI. This CDR3 reads CASSQGQLGMNTEAFF. Written as DNA, the CDR3 is TGCGCCAGCAGTCAGGGGCAATTAGGGATGAACACTGAAGCTTTCTTT.

The rearrangement joins TRBV10-3 to TRBJ2-7; 10 positions agree with TRBD2. With 0 bases clipped from V and 2 bases from J, the junction kept 4 bases outside the gene matches. This CDR3 is 16 amino acids long. The germline CDR1 and CDR2 sequences are ENHRY and SYGVKD. CDR3 sequence (DNA): TGTGCCATCAGTGAGTCCGGGACTAGCGCCACCTACGAGCAGTACTTC. Protein product: CAISESGTSATYEQYF.

This clone was found once. The CDR3 nucleotides read TGCGCCAGCAGTGGACAGGGAGGTCGGGGAGTGCGGCTGGCTGGCTACACCTTC. Residues: CASSGQGGRGVRLAGYTF. The chain carries TRBV10-1 and TRBJ1-2; TRBD1 aligns across 7 bases. The trim removed 4 bases at V and 7 bases at J, leaving 21 bases unmatched. There are 18 residues in the CDR3. The germline V gene encodes CDR1 WNHNN and CDR2 SYGVQD (reference sequence).

V usage is TRBV13 and J usage is TRBJ2-7; TRBD1 is a possible D gene (5 bases). Deletions cut 5 bases from V and 0 bases from J, with 20 bases between. This CDR3 region has 17 residues. Germline CDR1 reads PRHDT; CDR2 reads FYEKMQ (reference sequence). CDR3 bases: TGTGCCAGCAGCCAGATGGCAGGGATGGAGAGCTCCTACGAGCAGTACGTC. Protein product: CASSQMAGMESSYEQYV.

V gene TRBV28 combines with J gene TRBJ2-6; D not certain. This CDR3 comprises 13 residues. Germline CDR1 reads MDHEN; CDR2 reads SYDVKM. V lost 6 bases to trimming and J lost 4 bases, with 7 bases between them. The CDR3 sequence is CASRRNGANVLTF. CDR3 DNA: TGTGCCAGCAGACGGAACGGGGCCAACGTCCTGACTTTC.

The V gene is TRBV27, the J gene TRBJ2-3; D is possibly TRBD1 (5 bases). V lost 4 bases and J lost 4, with 12 bases in between. CDR3 size: 14 residues. Germline assignment: CDR1 MNHEY and CDR2 SMNVEV (reference sequence). The CDR3 sequence is CASSSSVGPDTQYF. The CDR3 region has the DNA TGTGCCAGCAGTTCCTCGGTGGGGCCAGATACGCAGTATTTT.

The genes are TRBV9 and TRBJ1-2; TRBD1 matches at 10 bases. Germline V gene lookup returns CDR1 SGDLS and CDR2 YYNGEE. The CDR3 is 16 residues long. V lost 7 bases and J lost 7; bases outside the gene matches: 16. The CDR3 DNA reads TGTGCCAGCGGAGTAAGTCGGGACAGGGGTGGAGGTGGCTACACCTTC. This translates into CASGVSRDRGGGGYTF.

The chain employs TRBV4-1 and TRBJ2-1; the match to TRBD2 covers 14 bases. Per the germline V gene, CDR1 is MGHRA and CDR2 is YSYEKL. There are 16 residues in the CDR3. V was clipped by 4 bases and J by 6 bases; unmatched bases: 5. CDR3 sequence reads: CASSLRLAGGLNEQFF. DNA of the CDR3: TGCGCCAGCAGCCTCCGACTAGCGGGGGGGCTCAATGAGCAGTTCTTC.

The rearrangement uses TRBV28 and TRBJ1-1; D might be TRBD1 (5 bases). This CDR3 region has 13 residues. Trimming shortened V by 8 bases and J by 7 bases, and 17 bases separated the two germline ends. The germline V gene encodes CDR1 MDHEN and CDR2 SYDVKM. The CDR3 loop is CASGGRVLNEAFF. The CDR3 DNA reads as TGTGCCAGCGGGGGGAGAGTCCTTAATGAAGCTTTCTTT.

This rearrangement joins TRBV7-3 to TRBJ2-7, with TRBD2 identical over 7 bases. Germline loops: CDR1 SGHTA, CDR2 FQGTGA. The CDR3 sequence is 15 residues long. Trimming removed 3 bases from V and 2 bases from J; junction bases left unmatched: 7. The CDR3 nucleotides read TGTGCCAGCAGCTTCGAGGGAGGGCCCGCCTACGAGCAGTACTTC. Translated: CASSFEGGPAYEQYF.

The V and J genes are TRBV2 and TRBJ2-1; D ambiguous. This CDR3 is 12 amino acids long. CDR1 and CDR2 from the germline V gene are SNHLY and FYNNEI. V was cut by 8 bases and J by 7 bases, with 12 bases left in between. The CDR3 bases are TGTGCCAGCTTATGGGAAACAAATGAGCAGTTCTTC. As protein: CASLWETNEQFF.

There are a few counts of this clone. The chain employs TRBV9 and TRBJ1-1; 8 bases are shared with TRBD1. CDR3 length equals 15 residues. Germline V gene sequence: CDR1 SGDLS, CDR2 YYNGEE. Trimming took 3 bases from V and 4 from J; bases not matched to a gene: 8. This CDR3 is CASSGGQAMGTEAFF. CDR3 nucleotides: TGTGCCAGCAGCGGGGGACAGGCGATGGGCACTGAAGCTTTCTTT.

The table lists this clone with a count of one. The chain combines TRBV7-9 with TRBJ1-6, with TRBD1 matching 11 bases. CDR3 length: 15 residues. The germline CDR1 and CDR2 sequences are SEHNR and FQNEAQ (reference sequence). The trim removed 8 bases at V and 9 bases at J, leaving 9 bases unmatched. CDR3 protein: CASRAPGTGGSPLHF. CDR3 nucleotides: TGTGCCAGCCGTGCACCCGGGACAGGGGGTTCACCCCTCCACTTT.

V is TRBV5-8 and J is TRBJ1-1, with D perhaps TRBD1 (5 bases). Germline V gene lookup returns CDR1 SGHTS and CDR2 YDEGEE. Trimming left V 4 bases short and J 1 base short, with 26 bases between. The CDR3 runs 19 residues. The CDR3 coding sequence is TGTGCCAGCAGCCGTGGGGTTCGGAGGGGTGGTACCCCGAACACTGAAGCTTTCTTT. Amino acids: CASSRGVRRGGTPNTEAFF.

The chain is built from TRBV7-2 and TRBJ2-1; 9 nucleotides match TRBD2. The junction had 2 bases not matched to a gene; V was cut back by 3 bases and J by 2 bases. Germline V CDR1 and CDR2: SGHTA, FQGNSA. CDR3 length equals 15 residues. CDR3 residues: CASSFSGGPYNEQFF. In nucleotides, the CDR3 is TGTGCCAGCAGCTTCAGCGGGGGGCCCTACAATGAGCAGTTCTTC.

J is TRBJ1-4 and V is TRBV7-9; D not resolved. The CDR3 spans 14 residues. CDR1 SEHNR and CDR2 FQNEAQ come from the germline V gene (reference sequence). V lost 5 bases and J 2 bases, leaving 9 bases between the germline ends. The CDR3 DNA is TGTGCCAGCAGCCATCCACATACTAATGAAAAACTGTTTTTT. Translating gives CASSHPHTNEKLFF.

The rearrangement joins TRBV4-2 to TRBJ2-7; 11 bases are a match to TRBD2. This CDR3 is built from 18 residues. Germline CDR1 is LGHNA and CDR2 is YNFKEQ. V was clipped by 3 bases and J by 0 bases; unmatched bases: 10. This chain's CDR3 is CASSQGGRLAGFSYEQYF. In nucleotides, the CDR3 is TGTGCCAGCAGCCAGGGGGGTAGACTAGCGGGATTCTCCTACGAGCAGTACTTC.

This chain connects TRBV7-9 to TRBJ2-7; 9 bases map to TRBD1. Trimming cost V 5 bases and J 6 bases; bases outside gene matches: 11. This CDR3 is 15 amino acids long. Germline values: CDR1 SEHNR, CDR2 FQNEAQ (reference sequence). CDR3 region: CASSTADRGTLEQYF. The CDR3, as DNA: TGTGCCAGCAGCACCGCGGACAGGGGAACTCTCGAGCAGTACTTC.

The rearrangement joins TRBV7-2 to TRBJ1-3, with D perhaps matching TRBD1 (6 bases). Germline V gene sequence: CDR1 SGHTA, CDR2 FQGNSA. The CDR3 is 19 residues long. Trimming shortened V by 1 base and J by 0 bases, and 19 bases separated the two germline ends. The CDR3, as DNA: TGTGCCAGCAGCTTAGGAGGAGAGGGGGGACCCGACTCTGGAAACACCATATATTTT. This encodes CASSLGGEGGPDSGNTIYF.